The clone carrying this TCR beta chain showed up many times. As yet, its antigen is unknown. Making use of molecular barcodes, quantitative 5'-RACE generated TCR beta libraries. MiXCR, run by TCRdb on the 5' RACE reads, gives a single entry per CDR3 protein. The sample lists about 300,000 distinct CDR3 sequences; around 21% were seen once. This entry comes from a study of CD8 T cells in ankylosing spondylitis. Study-wide points: Eight or nine highly homologous variants formed a TCR beta motif that appeared characteristic of ankylosing spondylitis blood. CD8+ by phenotype, disease-linked clones were relatively rare in peripheral blood.

This CDR3 contains 15 residues. Trimming cost V 6 bases and J 1 base, with 12 bases left between them. This chain links TRBV12-3 or TRBV12-4 with TRBJ2-2, with a weak D call TRBD2 (6 bases). The sample consisted of blood, either unsorted or a sorted T cell fraction (not recorded which). This TCR was recovered from a female donor with ankylosing spondylitis or in good health (not recorded which). In nucleotides, the CDR3 is TGTGCCAGCAGCCCTGTGCGGGGGAACACCGGGGAGCTGTTTTTT. This encodes CASSPVRGNTGELFF.